The clone carrying this TCR beta chain was recorded at least ten times. The target antigen is unknown. The blood draw at each of two time points yielded approximately 6 milliliters of peripheral blood. Germline V gives CDR1 LGHNA, CDR2 YNFKEQ. With V trimmed by 0 bases and J by 15 bases, 4 bases remained unmatched. The CDR3 loop spans 13 amino acids. The sample originates from a study of prognosis after radiotherapy for stage I lung cancer. Amplicons of TCR beta CDR3 were generated from genomic DNA by two-round multiplex PCR. It was primers specific to each TRBV and TRBJ gene that first-round PCR used. TCRdb recomputed calls from the multiplex PCR reads with MiXCR, one row per CDR3 protein. The table lists about 31,000 distinct CDR3 sequences, about 33% of them singletons. Points from the study as a whole: Reduced Shannon entropy following stereotactic body radiation therapy was recorded in patients who developed distant metastases. Unique TCR clone counts dropped after stereotactic body radiation therapy, from a median of approximately 9,100 to 7,200. Divergent TRBV and TRBJ gene usage has reportedly been observed between patients with and without metastases.

The sequence came from a donor over 45 with non-small cell lung cancer. The sample in question was PBMCs, obtained before or after stereotactic body radiation therapy (not recorded which). The rearrangement uses TRBV4-2 and TRBJ2-1, with TRBD2 matching over 11 bases. In DNA, the CDR3 is TGTGCCAGCAGCCAAGATCAACTAGCGGGAGTGTTCTTC. This sequence encodes CASSQDQLAGVFF.